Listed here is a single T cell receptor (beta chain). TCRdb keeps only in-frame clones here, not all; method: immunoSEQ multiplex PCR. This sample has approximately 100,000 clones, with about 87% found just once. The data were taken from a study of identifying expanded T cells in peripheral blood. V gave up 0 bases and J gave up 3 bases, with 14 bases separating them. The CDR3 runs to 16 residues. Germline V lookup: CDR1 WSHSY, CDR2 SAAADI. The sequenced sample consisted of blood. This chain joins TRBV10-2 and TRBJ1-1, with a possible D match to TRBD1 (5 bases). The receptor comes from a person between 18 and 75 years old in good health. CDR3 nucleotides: TGCGCCAGCAGTGAGTCTAGTGGGGTAGGGGACACTGAAGCTTTCTTT. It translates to CASSESSGVGDTEAFF.